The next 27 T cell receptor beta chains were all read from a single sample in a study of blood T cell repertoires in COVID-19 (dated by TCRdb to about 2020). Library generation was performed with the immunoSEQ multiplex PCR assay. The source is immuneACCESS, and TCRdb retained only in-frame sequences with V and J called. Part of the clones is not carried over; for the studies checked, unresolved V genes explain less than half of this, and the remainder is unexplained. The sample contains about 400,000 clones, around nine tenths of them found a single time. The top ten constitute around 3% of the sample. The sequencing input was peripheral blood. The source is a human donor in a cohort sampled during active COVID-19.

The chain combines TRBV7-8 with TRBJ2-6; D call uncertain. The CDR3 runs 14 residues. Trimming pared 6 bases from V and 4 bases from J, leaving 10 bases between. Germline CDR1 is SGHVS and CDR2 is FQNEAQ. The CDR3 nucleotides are TGTGCCAGCAGTGTGGCTGCCGGGGCCAACGTCCTGACTTTC. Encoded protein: CASSVAAGANVLTF.

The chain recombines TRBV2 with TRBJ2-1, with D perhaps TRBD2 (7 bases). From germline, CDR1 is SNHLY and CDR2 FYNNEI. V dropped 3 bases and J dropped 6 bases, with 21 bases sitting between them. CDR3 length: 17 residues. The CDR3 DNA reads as TGTGCCAGCAGTGAGGCAATGAGGGGGGGAGGGCCCAATGAGCAGTTCTTC. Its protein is CASSEAMRGGGPNEQFF.

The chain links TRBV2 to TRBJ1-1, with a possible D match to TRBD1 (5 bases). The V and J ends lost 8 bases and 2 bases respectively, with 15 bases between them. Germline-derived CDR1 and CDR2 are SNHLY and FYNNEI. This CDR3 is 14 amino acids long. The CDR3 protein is CASSRSRTNTEAFF. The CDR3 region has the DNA TGTGCCAGCTCGAGGTCCAGGACAAACACTGAAGCTTTCTTT.

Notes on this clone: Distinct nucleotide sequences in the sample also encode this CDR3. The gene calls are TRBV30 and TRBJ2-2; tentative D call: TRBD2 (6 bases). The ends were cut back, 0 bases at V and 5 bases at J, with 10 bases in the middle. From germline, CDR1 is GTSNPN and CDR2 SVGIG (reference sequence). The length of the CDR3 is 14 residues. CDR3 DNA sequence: TGTGCCTGGAGTGTAGTTCGGGGGACCGGGGAGCTGTTTTTT. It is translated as CAWSVVRGTGELFF.

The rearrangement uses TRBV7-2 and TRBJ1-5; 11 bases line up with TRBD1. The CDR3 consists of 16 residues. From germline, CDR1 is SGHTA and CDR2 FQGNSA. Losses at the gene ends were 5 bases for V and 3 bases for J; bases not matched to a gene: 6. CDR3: CASSGRTGGDNQPQHF. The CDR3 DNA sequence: TGTGCCAGCAGCGGCCGGACAGGGGGCGACAATCAGCCCCAGCATTTT.

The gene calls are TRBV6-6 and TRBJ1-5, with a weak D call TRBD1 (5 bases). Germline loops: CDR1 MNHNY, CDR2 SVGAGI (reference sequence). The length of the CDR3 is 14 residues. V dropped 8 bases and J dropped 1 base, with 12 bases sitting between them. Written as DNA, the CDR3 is TGTGCCAGCGGGGCGGGGAGGAGCAATCAGCCCCAGCATTTT. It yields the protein CASGAGRSNQPQHF.

CDR3 in amino acids: CASSISWNQPQHF. Written as DNA, the CDR3 is TGTGCCAGCAGCATAAGCTGGAATCAGCCCCAGCATTTT. The rearrangement uses TRBV11-2 and TRBJ1-5; the D is unclear. The CDR3 covers 13 residues. The V end lost 5 bases, the J end lost 4 bases, and 9 bases lay between the germline ends. Germline CDR1 and CDR2: SGHAT and FQNNGV.

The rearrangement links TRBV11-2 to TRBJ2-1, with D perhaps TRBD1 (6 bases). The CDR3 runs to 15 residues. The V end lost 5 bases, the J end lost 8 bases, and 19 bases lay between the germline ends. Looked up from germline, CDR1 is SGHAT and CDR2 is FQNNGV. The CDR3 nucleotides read TGTGCCAGCAGCGAAGCCGGGAACAGGGACGATGAGCAGTTCTTC. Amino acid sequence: CASSEAGNRDDEQFF. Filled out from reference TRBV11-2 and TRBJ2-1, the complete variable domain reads EAGVAQSPRYKIIEKRQSVAFWCNPISGHATLYWYQQILGQGPKLLIQFQNNGVVDDSQLPKDRFSAERLKGVDSTLKIQPAKLEDSAVYLCASSEAGNRDDEQFFGPGTRLTVL.

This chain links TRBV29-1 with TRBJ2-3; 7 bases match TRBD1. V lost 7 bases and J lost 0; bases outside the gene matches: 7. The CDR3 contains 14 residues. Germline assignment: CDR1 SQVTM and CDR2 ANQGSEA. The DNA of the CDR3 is TGCAGCGCCTCTGCACAGGGGAGCACAGATACGCAGTATTTT. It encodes CSASAQGSTDTQYF.

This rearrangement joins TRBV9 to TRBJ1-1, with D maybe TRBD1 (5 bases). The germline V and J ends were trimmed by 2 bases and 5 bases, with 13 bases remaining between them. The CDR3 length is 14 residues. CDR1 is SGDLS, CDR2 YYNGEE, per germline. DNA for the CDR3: TGTGCCAGCAGCGTGTCGGGGGTCGGAACTGAAGCTTTCTTT. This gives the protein CASSVSGVGTEAFF.

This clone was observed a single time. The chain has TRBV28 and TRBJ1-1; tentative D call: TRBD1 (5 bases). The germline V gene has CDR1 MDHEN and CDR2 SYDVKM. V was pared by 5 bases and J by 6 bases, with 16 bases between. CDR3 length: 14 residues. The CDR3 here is CASSTRPGFAEAFF. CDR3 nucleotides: TGTGCCAGCAGTACCCGACCAGGGTTTGCTGAAGCTTTCTTT.

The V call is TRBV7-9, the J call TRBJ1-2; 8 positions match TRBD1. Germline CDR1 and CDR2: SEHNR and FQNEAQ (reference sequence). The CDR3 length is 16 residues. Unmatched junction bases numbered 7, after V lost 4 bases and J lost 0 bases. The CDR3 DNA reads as TGTGCCAGCAGCTCAGGAGACAGGGGACCTAACTATGGCTACACCTTC. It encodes CASSSGDRGPNYGYTF.

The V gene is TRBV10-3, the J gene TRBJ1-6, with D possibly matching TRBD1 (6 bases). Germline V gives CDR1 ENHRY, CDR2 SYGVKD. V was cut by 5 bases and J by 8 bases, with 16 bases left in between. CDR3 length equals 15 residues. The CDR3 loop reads CAISSTGKDHSPLHF. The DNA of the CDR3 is TGTGCCATCAGTTCTACAGGGAAAGACCATTCACCCCTCCACTTT.

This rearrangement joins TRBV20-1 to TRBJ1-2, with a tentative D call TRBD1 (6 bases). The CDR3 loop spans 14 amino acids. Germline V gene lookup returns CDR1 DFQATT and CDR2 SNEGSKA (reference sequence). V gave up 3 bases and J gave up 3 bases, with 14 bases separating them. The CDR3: CSASGAGADYGYTF. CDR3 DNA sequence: TGCAGTGCTAGTGGGGCAGGGGCCGACTATGGCTACACCTTC.

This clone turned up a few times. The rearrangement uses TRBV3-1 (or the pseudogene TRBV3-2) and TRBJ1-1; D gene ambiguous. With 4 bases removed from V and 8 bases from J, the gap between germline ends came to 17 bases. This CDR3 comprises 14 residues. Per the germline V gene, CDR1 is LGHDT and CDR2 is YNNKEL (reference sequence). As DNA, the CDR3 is TGTGCCAGCAGCCCCCGGTACATTTCAGGCGAAGCTTTCTTT. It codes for CASSPRYISGEAFF.

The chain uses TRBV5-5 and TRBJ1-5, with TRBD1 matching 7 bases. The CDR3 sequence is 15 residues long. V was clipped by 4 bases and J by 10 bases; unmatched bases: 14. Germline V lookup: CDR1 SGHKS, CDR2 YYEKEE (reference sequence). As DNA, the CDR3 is TGTGCCAGCAGCCCACAGGACAGGTGGAACGGCCCCCAGCATTTT. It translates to CASSPQDRWNGPQHF.

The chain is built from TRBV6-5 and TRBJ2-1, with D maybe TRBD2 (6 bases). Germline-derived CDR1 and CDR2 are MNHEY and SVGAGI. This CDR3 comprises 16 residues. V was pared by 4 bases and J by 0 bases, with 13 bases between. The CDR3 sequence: CASSFDSGSSYNEQFF. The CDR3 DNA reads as TGTGCCAGCAGTTTCGATAGCGGCAGCTCCTACAATGAGCAGTTCTTC.

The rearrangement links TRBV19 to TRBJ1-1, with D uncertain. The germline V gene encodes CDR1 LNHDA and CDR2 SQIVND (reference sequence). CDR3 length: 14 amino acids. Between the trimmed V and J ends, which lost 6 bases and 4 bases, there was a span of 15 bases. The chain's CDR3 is CASRIEARGTEAFF. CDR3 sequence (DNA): TGTGCCAGTAGGATCGAGGCACGGGGCACTGAAGCTTTCTTT.

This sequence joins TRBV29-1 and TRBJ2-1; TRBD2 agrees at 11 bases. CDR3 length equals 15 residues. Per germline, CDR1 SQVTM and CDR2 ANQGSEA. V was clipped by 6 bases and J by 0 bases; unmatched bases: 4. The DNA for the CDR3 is TGCAGCGTAGCGGGACTAGCGGCCTCCTACAATGAGCAGTTCTTC. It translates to CSVAGLAASYNEQFF.

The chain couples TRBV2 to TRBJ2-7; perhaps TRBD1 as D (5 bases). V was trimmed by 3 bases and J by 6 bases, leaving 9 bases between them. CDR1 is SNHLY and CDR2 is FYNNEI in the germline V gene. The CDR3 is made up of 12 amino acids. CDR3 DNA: TGTGCCAGCAGTGATGCAGGGCGCGAGCAGTACTTC. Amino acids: CASSDAGREQYF.

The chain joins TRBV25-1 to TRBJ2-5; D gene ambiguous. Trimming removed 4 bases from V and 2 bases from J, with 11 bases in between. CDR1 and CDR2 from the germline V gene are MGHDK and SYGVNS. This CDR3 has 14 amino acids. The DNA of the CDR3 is TGTGCCAGCAGTGGCCCGGCAGGACAAGAGACCCAGTACTTC. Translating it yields CASSGPAGQETQYF.

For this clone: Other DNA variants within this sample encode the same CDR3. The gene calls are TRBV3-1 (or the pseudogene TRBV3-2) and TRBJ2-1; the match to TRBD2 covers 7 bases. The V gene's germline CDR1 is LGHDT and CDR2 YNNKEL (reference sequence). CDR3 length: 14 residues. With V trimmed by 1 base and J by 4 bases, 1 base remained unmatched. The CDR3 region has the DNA TGTGCCAGCAGCCAAGCGGGGGGATACAATGAGCAGTTCTTC. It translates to CASSQAGGYNEQFF.

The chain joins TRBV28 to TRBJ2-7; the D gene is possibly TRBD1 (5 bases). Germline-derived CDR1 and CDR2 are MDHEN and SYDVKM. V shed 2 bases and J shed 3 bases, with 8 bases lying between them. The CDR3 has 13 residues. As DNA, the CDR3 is TGTGCCAGCAGTTTACCAGGGCACTACGAGCAGTACTTC. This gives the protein CASSLPGHYEQYF.

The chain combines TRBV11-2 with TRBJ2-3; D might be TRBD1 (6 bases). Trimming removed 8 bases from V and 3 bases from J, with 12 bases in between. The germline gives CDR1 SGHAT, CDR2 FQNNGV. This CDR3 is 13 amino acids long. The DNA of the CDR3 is TGTGCCAGCCGGCTTGACAGGACAGATACGCAGTATTTT. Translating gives CASRLDRTDTQYF. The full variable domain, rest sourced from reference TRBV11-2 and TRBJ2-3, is EAGVAQSPRYKIIEKRQSVAFWCNPISGHATLYWYQQILGQGPKLLIQFQNNGVVDDSQLPKDRFSAERLKGVDSTLKIQPAKLEDSAVYLCASRLDRTDTQYFGPGTRLTVL.

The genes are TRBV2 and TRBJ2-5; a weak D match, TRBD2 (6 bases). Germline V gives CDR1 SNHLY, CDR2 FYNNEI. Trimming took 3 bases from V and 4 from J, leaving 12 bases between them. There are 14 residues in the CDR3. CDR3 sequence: CASSEGGIGETQYF. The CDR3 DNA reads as TGTGCCAGCAGTGAGGGGGGTATCGGAGAGACCCAGTACTTC.

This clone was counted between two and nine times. CDR3: CASSEGRGTTPLHF. For the CDR3, the DNA is TGCGCCAGCAGTGAGGGGAGGGGGACTACACCCCTCCACTTT. The chain combines TRBV10-1 with TRBJ1-6, with D perhaps matching TRBD1 (6 bases). With 2 bases removed from V and 11 bases from J, the gap between germline ends came to 13 bases. The CDR3 covers 14 residues. Germline V gene lookup returns CDR1 WNHNN and CDR2 SYGVQD (reference sequence).

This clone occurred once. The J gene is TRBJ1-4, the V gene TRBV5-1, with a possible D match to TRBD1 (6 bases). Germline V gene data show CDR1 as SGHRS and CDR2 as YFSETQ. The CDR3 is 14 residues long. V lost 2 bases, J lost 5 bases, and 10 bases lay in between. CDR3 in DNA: TGCGCCAGCAGCTTCGCAGGGGAGAATGAAAAACTGTTTTTT. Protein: CASSFAGENEKLFF.